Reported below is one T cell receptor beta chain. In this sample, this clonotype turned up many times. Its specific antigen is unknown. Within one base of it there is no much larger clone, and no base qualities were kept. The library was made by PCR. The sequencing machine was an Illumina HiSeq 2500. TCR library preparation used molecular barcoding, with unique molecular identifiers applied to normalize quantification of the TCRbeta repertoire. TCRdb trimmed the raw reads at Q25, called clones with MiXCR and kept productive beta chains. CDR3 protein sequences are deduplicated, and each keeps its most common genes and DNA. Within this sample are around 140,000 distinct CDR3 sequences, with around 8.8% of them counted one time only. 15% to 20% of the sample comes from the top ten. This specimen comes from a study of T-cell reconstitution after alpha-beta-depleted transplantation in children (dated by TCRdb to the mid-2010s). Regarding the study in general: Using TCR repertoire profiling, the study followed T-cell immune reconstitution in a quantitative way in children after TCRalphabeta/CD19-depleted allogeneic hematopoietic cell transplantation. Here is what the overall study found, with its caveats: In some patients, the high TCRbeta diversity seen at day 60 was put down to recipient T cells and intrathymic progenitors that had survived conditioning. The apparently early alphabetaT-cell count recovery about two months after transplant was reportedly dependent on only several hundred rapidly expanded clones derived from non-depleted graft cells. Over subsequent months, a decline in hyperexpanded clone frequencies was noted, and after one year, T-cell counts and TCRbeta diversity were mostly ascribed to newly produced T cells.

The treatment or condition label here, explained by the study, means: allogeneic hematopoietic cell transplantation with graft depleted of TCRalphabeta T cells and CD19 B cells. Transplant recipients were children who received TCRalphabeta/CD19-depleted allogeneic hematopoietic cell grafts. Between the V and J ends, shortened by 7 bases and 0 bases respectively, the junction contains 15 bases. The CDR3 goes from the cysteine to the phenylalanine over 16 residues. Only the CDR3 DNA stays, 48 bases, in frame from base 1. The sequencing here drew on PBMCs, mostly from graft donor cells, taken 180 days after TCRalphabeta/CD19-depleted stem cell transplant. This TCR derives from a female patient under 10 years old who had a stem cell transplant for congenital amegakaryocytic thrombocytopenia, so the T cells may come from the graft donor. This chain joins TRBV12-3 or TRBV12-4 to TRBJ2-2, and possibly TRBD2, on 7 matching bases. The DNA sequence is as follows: TGTGCCAGCAATACGGGGGGCGCAGCGAACACCGGGGAGCTGTTTTTT. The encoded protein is CASNTGGAANTGELFF.